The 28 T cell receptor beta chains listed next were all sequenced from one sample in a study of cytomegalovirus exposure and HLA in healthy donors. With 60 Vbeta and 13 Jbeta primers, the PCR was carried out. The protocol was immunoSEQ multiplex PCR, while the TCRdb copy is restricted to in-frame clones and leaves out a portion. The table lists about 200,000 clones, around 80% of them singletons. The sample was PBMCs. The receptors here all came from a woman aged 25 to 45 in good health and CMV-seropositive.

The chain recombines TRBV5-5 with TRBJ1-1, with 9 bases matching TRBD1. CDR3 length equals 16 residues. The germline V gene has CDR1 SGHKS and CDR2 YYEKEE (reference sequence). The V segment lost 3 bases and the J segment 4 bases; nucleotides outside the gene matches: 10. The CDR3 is CASSWGQGRVSTEAFF. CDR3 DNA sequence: TGTGCCAGCAGCTGGGGACAGGGAAGAGTGTCCACTGAAGCTTTCTTT.

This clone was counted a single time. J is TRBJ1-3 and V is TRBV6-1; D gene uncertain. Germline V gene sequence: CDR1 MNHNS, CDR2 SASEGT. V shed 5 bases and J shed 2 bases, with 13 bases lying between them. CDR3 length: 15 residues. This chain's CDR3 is CASSTRPGTGNTIYF. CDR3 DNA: TGTGCCAGCAGTACCAGACCGGGAACTGGAAACACCATATATTTT.

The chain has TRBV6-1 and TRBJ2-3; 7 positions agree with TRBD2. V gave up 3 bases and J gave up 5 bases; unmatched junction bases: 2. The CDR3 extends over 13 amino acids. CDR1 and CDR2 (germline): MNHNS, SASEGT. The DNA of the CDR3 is TGTGCCAGCAGTGACGCGGGAGAAGATACGCAGTATTTT. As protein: CASSDAGEDTQYF.

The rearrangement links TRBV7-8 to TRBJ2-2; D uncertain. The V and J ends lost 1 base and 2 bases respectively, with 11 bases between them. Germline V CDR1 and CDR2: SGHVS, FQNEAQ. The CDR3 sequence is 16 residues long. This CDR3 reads CASSLGATVNTGELFF. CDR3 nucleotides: TGTGCCAGCAGCTTAGGGGCGACGGTCAACACCGGGGAGCTGTTTTTT.

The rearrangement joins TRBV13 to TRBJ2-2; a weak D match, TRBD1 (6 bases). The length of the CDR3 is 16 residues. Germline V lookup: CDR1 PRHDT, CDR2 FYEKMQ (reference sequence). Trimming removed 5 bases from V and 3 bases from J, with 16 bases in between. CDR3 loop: CASSLWTVGDTGELFF. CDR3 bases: TGTGCCAGCAGCCTATGGACAGTGGGGGACACCGGGGAGCTGTTTTTT.

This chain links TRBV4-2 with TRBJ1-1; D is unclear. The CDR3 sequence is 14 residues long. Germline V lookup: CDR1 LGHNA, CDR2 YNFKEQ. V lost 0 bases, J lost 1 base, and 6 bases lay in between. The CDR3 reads CASSQDGGNTEAFF. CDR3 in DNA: TGTGCCAGCAGCCAAGATGGAGGGAACACTGAAGCTTTCTTT.

The CDR3 is CASSKGQGTYNEQFF. Here the CDR3 DNA reads TGTGCCAGCAGCAAAGGACAGGGTACCTACAATGAGCAGTTCTTC. The gene calls are TRBV2 and TRBJ2-1; 8 nucleotides line up with TRBD1. Germline CDR1 reads SNHLY; CDR2 reads FYNNEI. The V gene end was trimmed by 6 bases and the J gene end by 2 bases; junction bases not matched to a gene: 6. The CDR3 runs to 15 residues.

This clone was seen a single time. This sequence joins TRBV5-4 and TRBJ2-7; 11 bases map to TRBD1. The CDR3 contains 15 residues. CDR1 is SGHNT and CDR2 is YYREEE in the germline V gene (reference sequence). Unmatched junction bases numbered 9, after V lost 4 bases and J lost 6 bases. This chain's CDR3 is CASSLAWDRGGEQYF. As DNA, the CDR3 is TGTGCCAGCAGCCTTGCCTGGGACAGGGGGGGCGAGCAGTACTTC.

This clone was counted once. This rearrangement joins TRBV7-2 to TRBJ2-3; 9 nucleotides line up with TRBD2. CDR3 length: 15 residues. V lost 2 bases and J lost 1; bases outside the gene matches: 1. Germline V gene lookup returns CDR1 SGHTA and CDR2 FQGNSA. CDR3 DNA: TGTGCCAGCAGCTTACGCGGGAGGGGCACAGATACGCAGTATTTT. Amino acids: CASSLRGRGTDTQYF.

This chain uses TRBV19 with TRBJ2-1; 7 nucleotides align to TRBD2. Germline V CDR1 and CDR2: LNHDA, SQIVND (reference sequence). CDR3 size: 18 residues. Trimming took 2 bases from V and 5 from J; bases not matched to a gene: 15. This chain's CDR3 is CASSITPRSGGSHNEQFF. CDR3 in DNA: TGTGCCAGTAGTATAACCCCCCGGTCGGGCGGGAGTCACAATGAGCAGTTCTTC.

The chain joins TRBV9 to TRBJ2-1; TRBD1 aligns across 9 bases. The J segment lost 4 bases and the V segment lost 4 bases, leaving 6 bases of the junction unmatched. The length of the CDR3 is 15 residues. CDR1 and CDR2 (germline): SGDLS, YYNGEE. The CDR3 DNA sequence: TGTGCCAGCAGCCCGCGGGACAGGGCGTACAATGAGCAGTTCTTC. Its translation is CASSPRDRAYNEQFF.

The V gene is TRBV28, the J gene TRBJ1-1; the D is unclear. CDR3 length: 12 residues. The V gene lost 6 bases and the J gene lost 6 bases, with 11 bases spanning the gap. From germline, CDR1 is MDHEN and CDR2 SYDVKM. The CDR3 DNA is TGTGCCAGCAGACGGGTCGCCTCTGAAGCTTTCTTT. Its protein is CASRRVASEAFF. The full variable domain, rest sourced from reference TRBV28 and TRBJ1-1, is DVKVTQSSRYLVKRTGEKVFLECVQDMDHENMFWYRQDPGLGLRLIYFSYDVKMKEKGDIPEGYSVSREKKERFSLILESASTNQTSMYLCASRRVASEAFFGQGTRLTVV.

In nucleotides, the CDR3 is TGCGCCAGCAGCTTGGCAGGGAAGAATTCACCCCTCCACTTT. It encodes CASSLAGKNSPLHF. This chain connects TRBV5-1 to TRBJ1-6, with D maybe TRBD1 (5 bases). Germline values: CDR1 SGHRS, CDR2 YFSETQ. The ends were cut back, 0 bases at V and 7 bases at J, with 8 bases in the middle. The CDR3 has 14 amino acids.

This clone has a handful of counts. The CDR3 sequence is CASSLAGQPNTEAFF. The CDR3 DNA follows: TGTGCCAGCAGCTTGGCGGGACAGCCGAACACTGAAGCTTTCTTT. The J gene is TRBJ1-1, the V gene TRBV5-4; 7 positions agree with TRBD1. CDR3 size: 15 residues. V shed 0 bases, J shed 1 base, and the junction held 3 bases outside the gene matches. The germline V gene has CDR1 SGHNT and CDR2 YYREEE (reference sequence).

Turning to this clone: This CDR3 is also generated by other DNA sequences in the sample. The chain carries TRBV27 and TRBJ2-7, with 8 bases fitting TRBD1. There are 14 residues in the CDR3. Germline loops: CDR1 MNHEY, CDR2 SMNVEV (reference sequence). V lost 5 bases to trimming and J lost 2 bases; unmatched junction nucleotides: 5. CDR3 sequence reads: CASSPGQGAYEQYF. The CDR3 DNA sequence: TGTGCCAGCAGTCCCGGACAGGGTGCCTACGAGCAGTACTTC.

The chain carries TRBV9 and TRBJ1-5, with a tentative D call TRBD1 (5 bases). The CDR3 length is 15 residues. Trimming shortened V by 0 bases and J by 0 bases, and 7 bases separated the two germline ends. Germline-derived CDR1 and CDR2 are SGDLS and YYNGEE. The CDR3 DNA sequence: TGTGCCAGCAGCGTAGGGACATATAGCAATCAGCCCCAGCATTTT. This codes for CASSVGTYSNQPQHF.

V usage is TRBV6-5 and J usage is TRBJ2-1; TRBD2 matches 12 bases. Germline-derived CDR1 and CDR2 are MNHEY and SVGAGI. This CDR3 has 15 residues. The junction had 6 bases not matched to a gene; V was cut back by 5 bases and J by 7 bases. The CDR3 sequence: CASSTSGLAGNEQFF. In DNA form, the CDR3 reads TGTGCCAGCAGTACCTCAGGACTAGCGGGGAATGAGCAGTTCTTC.

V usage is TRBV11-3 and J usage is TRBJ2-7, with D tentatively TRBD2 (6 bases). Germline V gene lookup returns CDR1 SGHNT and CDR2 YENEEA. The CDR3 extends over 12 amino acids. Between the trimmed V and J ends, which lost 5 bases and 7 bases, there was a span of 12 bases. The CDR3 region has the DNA TGTGCCAGCAGCCCCCGGGGGTTAGAGCAGTACTTC. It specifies CASSPRGLEQYF.

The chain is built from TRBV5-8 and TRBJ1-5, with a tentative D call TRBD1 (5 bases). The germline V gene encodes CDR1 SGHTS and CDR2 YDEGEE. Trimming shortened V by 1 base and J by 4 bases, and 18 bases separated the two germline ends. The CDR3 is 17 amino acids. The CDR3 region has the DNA TGTGCCAGCAGCTTGTCGGGTTCATCGGCAGGGAATCAGCCCCAGCATTTT. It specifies CASSLSGSSAGNQPQHF.

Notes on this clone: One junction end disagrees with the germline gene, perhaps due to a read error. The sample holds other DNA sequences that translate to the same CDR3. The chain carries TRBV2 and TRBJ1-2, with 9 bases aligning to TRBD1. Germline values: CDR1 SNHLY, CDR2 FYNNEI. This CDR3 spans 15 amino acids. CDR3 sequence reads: CASSRGQGHNYGYTF. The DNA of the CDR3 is TGCGCCAGCAGTCGGGGACAGGGTCATAACTATGGCTACACCTTC.

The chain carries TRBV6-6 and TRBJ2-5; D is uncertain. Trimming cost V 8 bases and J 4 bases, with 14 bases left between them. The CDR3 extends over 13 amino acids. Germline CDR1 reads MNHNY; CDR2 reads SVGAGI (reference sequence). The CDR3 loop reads CASSGESPETQYF. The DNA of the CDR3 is TGTGCCAGCTCTGGAGAAAGTCCAGAGACCCAGTACTTC.

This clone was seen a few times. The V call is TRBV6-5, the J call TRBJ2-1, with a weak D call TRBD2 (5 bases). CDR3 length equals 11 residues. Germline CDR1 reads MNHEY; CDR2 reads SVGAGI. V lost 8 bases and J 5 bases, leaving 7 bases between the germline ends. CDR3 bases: TGTGCCAGCTGGAGGCACAATGAGCAGTTCTTC. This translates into CASWRHNEQFF.

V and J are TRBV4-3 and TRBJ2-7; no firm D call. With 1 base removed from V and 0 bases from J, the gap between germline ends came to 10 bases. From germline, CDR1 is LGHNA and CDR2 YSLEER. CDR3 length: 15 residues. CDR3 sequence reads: CASSQGTDVSYEQYF. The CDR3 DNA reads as TGCGCCAGCAGCCAAGGAACAGATGTCTCCTACGAGCAGTACTTC.

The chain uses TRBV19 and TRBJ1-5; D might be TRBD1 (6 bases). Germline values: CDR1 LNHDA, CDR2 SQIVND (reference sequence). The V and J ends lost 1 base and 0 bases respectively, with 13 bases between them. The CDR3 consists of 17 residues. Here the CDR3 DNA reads TGTGCCAGTAGTATAGTACGAGGGGACATTAGCAATCAGCCCCAGCATTTT. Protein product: CASSIVRGDISNQPQHF.

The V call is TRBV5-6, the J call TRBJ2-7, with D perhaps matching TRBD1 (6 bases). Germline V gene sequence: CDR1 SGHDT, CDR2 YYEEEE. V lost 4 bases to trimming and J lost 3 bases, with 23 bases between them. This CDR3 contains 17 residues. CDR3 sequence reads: CASSTRVQGSFFYEQYF. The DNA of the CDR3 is TGTGCCAGCAGCACCCGGGTACAGGGCTCCTTCTTCTACGAGCAGTACTTC.

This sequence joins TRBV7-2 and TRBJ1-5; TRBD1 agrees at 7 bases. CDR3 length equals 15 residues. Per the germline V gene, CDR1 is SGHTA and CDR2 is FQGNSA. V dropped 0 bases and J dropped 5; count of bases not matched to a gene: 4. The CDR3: CASSLAATGHQPQHF. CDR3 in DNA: TGTGCCAGCAGCTTAGCGGCGACAGGGCATCAGCCCCAGCATTTT.

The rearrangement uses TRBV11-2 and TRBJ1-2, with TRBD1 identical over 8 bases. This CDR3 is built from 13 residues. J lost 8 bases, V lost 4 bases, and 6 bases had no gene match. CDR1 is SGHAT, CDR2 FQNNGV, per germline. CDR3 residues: CASSSGGAGGYTF. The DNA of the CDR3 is TGTGCCAGCAGCTCAGGGGGCGCTGGGGGCTACACCTTC. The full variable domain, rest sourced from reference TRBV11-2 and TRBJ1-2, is EAGVAQSPRYKIIEKRQSVAFWCNPISGHATLYWYQQILGQGPKLLIQFQNNGVVDDSQLPKDRFSAERLKGVDSTLKIQPAKLEDSAVYLCASSSGGAGGYTFGSGTRLTVV.

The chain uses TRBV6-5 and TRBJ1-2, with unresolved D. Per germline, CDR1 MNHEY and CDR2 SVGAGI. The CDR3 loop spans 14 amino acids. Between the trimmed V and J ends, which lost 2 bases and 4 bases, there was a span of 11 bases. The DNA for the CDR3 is TGTGCCAGCAGTTACGCCTCCGGGAGCTATGGCTACACCTTC. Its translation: CASSYASGSYGYTF.